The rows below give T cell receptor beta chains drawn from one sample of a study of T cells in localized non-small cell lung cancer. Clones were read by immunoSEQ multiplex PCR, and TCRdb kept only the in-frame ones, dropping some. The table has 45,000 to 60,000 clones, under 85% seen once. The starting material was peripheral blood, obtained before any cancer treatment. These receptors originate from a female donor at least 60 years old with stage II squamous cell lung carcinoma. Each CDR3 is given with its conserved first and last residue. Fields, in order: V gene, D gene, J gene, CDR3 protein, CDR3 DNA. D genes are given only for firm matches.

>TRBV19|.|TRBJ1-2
CASSGPGQPYGYTF
TGTGCCAGTAGTGGTCCGGGTCAACCTTATGGCTACACCTTC
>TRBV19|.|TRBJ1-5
CASTAGGGKGRFYQPQHF
TGTGCCAGTACCGCCGGCGGGGGGAAAGGAAGGTTTTATCAGCCCCAGCATTTT
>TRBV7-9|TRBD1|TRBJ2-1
CASDVGQGSYNEQFF
TGTGCCAGCGATGTGGGACAGGGGTCCTACAATGAGCAGTTCTTC
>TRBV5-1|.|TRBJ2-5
CASSLAMAGRETQYF
TGCGCCAGCAGCTTGGCCATGGCAGGGCGGGAGACCCAGTACTTC
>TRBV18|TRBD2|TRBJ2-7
CASSPGLENEQYF
TGTGCCAGCTCCCCGGGACTAGAGAACGAGCAGTACTTC
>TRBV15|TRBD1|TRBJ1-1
CATSLTGGTEAFF
TGTGCCACCAGCCTGACAGGGGGCACTGAAGCTTTCTTT
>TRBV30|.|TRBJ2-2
CAWTPTGGGYTGELFF
TGTGCCTGGACCCCAACCGGTGGCGGGTACACCGGGGAGCTGTTTTTT
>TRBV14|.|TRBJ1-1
CASSRRTGAEAFF
TGTGCCAGCAGCCGGAGGACCGGAGCTGAAGCTTTCTTT
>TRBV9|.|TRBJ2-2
CASSDANTGELFF
TGTGCCAGCAGCGACGCGAACACCGGGGAGCTGTTTTTT
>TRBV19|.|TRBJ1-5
CASSIDRRASLNQPQHF
TGTGCCAGTAGTATAGATAGGAGGGCAAGTCTTAATCAGCCCCAGCATTTT
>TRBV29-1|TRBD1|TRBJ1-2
CSVERDRGKYNYGYTF
TGCAGCGTTGAAAGGGACAGGGGAAAATATAACTATGGCTACACCTTC
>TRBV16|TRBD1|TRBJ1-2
CASSHGTGNYGYTF
TGTGCCAGCAGTCACGGGACAGGGAACTATGGCTACACCTTC
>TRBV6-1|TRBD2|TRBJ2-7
CASSEGMGGWEQYF
TGTGCCAGCAGTGAAGGGATGGGAGGGTGGGAGCAGTACTTC
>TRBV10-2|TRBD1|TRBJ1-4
CASRNRRTGNEKLFF
TGCGCCAGCAGAAACCGTCGGACAGGGAACGAAAAACTGTTTTTT
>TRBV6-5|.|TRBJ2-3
CASRPSYQDTQYF
TGTGCCAGCAGGCCCTCTTACCAAGATACGCAGTATTTT